The clone carrying this TCR beta chain has a single count. The antigen is undetermined. The table came from immunoSEQ multiplex PCR; TCRdb's copy has only in-frame clones and leaves some out. This sample yields under 150,000 clones, of which approximately 88% are seen a single time; 25% to 30% belongs to the top ten. The CDR3 has 13 amino acids. Per germline, CDR1 ENHRY and CDR2 SYGVKD. Trimming pared 3 bases from V and 8 bases from J, leaving 10 bases between. This sample is part of a study of T cell responses to AZD1222 COVID-19 vaccine. Study-level background: Second doses that came at about 4 or about 12 weeks were put together. General observations from the study: Close to half of spike-specific TCRs reportedly recognize unmutated variant regions. Two AZD1222 doses significantly raised spike-specific TCR breadth and depth over controls. Clonal diversity may have been underestimated, and the donors were mostly white British, with more females than males.

The source is an adult in good health. The sequenced sample was peripheral blood, obtained on day 0 of AZD1222 vaccination. V usage is TRBV10-3 and J usage is TRBJ1-4, with D uncertain. The CDR3 loop reads CAISDRRREKLFF. The CDR3, as DNA: TGTGCCATCAGTGATCGGCGGAGGGAAAAACTGTTTTTT.